These T cell receptor beta chains were read from a single sample in a study of siplizumab effects on memory and regulatory T cells. Here immunoSEQ multiplex PCR was the method, and the copy in TCRdb shows in-frame clones only, minus some. The sample has 90,000 to 120,000 clones, 92% seen once. Sequencing was done on a sample of Tregs sorted from blood. The receptor source for this set is a human donor in good health. Each CDR3 is given with its conserved first and last residue. A D gene is named only where the DNA matches it firmly.

j_call v_call d_call cdr3_nt cdr3_aa
TRBJ2-3 TRBV23-1 TRBD2 TGCCCCGGAGTGATCAGCGGGAGCGAAGGCACAGATACGCAGTATTTT CPGVISGSEGTDTQYF
TRBJ2-3 TRBV5-1 . TGCGCCAGCAGCTTGGATTTAGTCGGACAGAGCACAGATACGCAGTATTTT CASSLDLVGQSTDTQYF
TRBJ2-7 TRBV19 . TGTGCCAGTAGTATTAAGCTGTTCGCGGCAGGGAGACGACAGTACTTC CASSIKLFAAGRRQYF
TRBJ2-7 TRBV7-6 TRBD2 TGTGCCAGCAGCTTACGGGGAGCGGGAGCTGCCTACGAGCAGTACTTC CASSLRGAGAAYEQYF
TRBJ2-7 TRBV5-1 TRBD1 TGCGCCAGCAGCTTGGGACAGGGGGGGTACGAGCAGTACTTC CASSLGQGGYEQYF
TRBJ1-6 TRBV19 . TGTGCCAGTAGTATAGGAGGGACCACTGATTCACCCCTCCACTTT CASSIGGTTDSPLHF
TRBJ2-7 TRBV2 TRBD2 TGTGCCAGCTCCAAGTGGACTAGCGGGAACGACGAGCAGTACTTC CASSKWTSGNDEQYF
TRBJ1-2 TRBV5-1 . TGCGCCAGCAGCTTGGACAGGGACGACTATGGCTACACCTTC CASSLDRDDYGYTF
TRBJ1-2 TRBV5-4 . TGTGCCAGCAGTCCCGACCGGGGATGGGACTATGGCTACACCTTC CASSPDRGWDYGYTF
TRBJ2-3 TRBV2 TRBD2 TGTGCCAGCAGCGAAGAGGGACTAGCGGGAGTGTTTAGCACAGATACGCAGTATTTT CASSEEGLAGVFSTDTQYF